This T cell receptor (beta chain) was profiled in a study of blood T cells in healthy people across ages (dated by TCRdb to between 2014 and 2017). In terms of the full investigation: Template switching captured roughly one uniquely barcoded TCR beta cDNA molecule per two T cells in model experiments. Using deep sequencing normalized with unique cDNA molecular identifiers, the study measured how TCR beta repertoire diversity changes with age. The donors were split into four age groups: young (average around 16 years), middle-aged (roughly 40), aged (roughly 60) and long-lived (approximately 80). To avoid experimental bias, donors of different ages were spread randomly across the sequencing lanes. Two additional independent replicas of 1 million unique cDNA reads from the same blood draw were analyzed for two donors (one aged 18 to 30 and one aged 80 or older). What the work shows at the level of the full study, not this receptor alone: The percentage of naive T cells measured by flow cytometry correlated strongly with observed TCR beta diversity. Compared with the aged group, more naive CD4+ T cells, fewer expanded clones and increased TCR diversity were shown by the long-lived group, suggesting age selection. Estimates of total diversity based on one million sequenced T cells were regarded as lower bounds and as underestimates. Bulk unsorted PBMC profiling prevented conclusive comparison of naive and antigen-experienced compartments. Donor CMV infection status was unknown, potentially confounding age-related changes in expanded clonotypes. As age increased, observed TCR beta diversity per million T cells dropped in a roughly linear way, and a significant reduction was already evident by age 40.

About this clonotype: The target of this receptor is not known. A much larger clone is a single base away; this may be a read error.

Library generation was performed with 5' RACE. TCRdb lists the instrument as Illumina HiSeq 2500. The second PCR ran for roughly 6 to 11 cycles and used a J-beta primer mix along with a sample-barcoded 5' primer. A template-switch 5' adaptor carrying 12 random nucleotides introduced a unique molecular identifier onto each TCR beta cDNA molecule. At least 2.5 million CDR3-containing paired-end reads were obtained from each sample. The Mint cDNA synthesis kit, primed by a TRBC-specific oligonucleotide, was used to synthesize first-strand cDNA from all RNA. Following uracil-DNA glycosylase treatment, all cDNA underwent a first 18-cycle PCR with the universal primers M1SS and BC2_uni_R. Regarding the original processing steps: For normalization, 1 million high-quality reads, each with a distinct molecular identifier, were randomly selected from each sample. Reads sharing molecular identifiers were discarded rather than binned into consensus sequences. MiTCR, set to a Q25 quality threshold and the strictest error-elimination algorithm, was used for CDR3 identification, clonotype clustering and error correction. Lower-bound total TCR beta diversity was estimated with a nonparametric unseen species model using Euler transformation. TCRdb reworked the public reads: Q25 trimming with fastp, MiXCR clone assembly, productive beta chains retained. Each record represents a unique CDR3 protein, reported with the most common genes and DNA among its rows. These V and J calls originate from TCRdb's pipeline instead of the authors' own analysis. A total of about 830,000 distinct CDR3 sequences appear in this sample, about 59% of them only once. The ten largest clones take up about a quarter of the sample.

The roughly 37 donors, aged roughly 6 to 90 years, were systemically healthy Caucasian individuals from Russia. Each donor gave 8.5 to 10 milliliters of peripheral blood, collected into EDTA-treated Vacutainer tubes. Ficoll-Paque density-gradient centrifugation was used to isolate PBMCs, with at least 7 million per sample. Trizol reagent was used to extract total RNA from the PBMCs, yielding at least 6 micrograms per sample. For every donor, an aliquot of PBMCs went through flow cytometry to measure the percentages of naive CD45RAhigh/CD27high T cells. The CDR3 covers 14 residues, taking in both the cysteine and the phenylalanine. This entry keeps only the CDR3 DNA: 42 bases, framed from base 1. Based on the germline V gene, the CDR1 and CDR2 sequences are SQVTM and ANQGSEA. V loses 3 bases, J loses 0 bases, and the germline ends lie 6 bases apart.

Sequenced: blood. The clonotype originates from a man aged 30 to 39 in good health. Recombination joined TRBV29-1 with TRBJ2-6, with a weak D call of TRBD2 (5 bases match). The encoded CDR3 is CSVDGSSGANVLTF. The sequence in DNA is TGCAGCGTTGATGGGAGCTCTGGGGCCAACGTCCTGACTTTC.